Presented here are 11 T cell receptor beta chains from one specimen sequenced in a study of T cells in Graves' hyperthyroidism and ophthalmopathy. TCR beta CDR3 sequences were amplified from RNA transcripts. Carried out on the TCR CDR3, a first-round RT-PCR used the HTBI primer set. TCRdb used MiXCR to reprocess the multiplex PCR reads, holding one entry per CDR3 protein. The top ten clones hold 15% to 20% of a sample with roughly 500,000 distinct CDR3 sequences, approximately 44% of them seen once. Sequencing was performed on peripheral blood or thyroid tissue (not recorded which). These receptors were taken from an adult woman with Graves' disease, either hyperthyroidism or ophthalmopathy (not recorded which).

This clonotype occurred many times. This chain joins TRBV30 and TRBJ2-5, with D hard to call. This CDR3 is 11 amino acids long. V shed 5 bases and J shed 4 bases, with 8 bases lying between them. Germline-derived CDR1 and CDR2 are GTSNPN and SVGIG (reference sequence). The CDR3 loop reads CAWGLGETQYF. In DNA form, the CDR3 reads TGTGCCTGGGGGTTGGGAGAGACCCAGTACTTC.

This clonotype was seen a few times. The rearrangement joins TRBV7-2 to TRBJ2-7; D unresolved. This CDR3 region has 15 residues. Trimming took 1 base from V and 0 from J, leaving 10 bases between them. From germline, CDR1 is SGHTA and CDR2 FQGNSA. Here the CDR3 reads CASSLGHQSSYEQYF. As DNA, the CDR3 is TGTGCCAGCAGCTTAGGACATCAGAGCTCCTACGAGCAGTACTTC.

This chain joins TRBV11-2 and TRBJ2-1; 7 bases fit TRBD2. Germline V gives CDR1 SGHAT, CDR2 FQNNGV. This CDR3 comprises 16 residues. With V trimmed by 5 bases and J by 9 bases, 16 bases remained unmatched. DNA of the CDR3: TGTGCCAGCAGCCCGATTAGGAGCGGGGCCCCCACTGAGCAGTTCTTC. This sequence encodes CASSPIRSGAPTEQFF.

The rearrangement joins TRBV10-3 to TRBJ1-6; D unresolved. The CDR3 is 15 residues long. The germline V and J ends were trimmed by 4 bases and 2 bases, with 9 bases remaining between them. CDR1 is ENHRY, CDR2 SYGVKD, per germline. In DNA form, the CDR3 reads TGTGCCATCAGTGTCGGCGACGCCTATAATTCACCCCTCCACTTT. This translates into CAISVGDAYNSPLHF.

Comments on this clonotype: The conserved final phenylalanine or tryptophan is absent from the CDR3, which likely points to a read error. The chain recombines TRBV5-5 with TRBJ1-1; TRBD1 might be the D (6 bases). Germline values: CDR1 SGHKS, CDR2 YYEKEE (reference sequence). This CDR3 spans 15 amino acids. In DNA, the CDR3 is TGTGCCAGCAGCAGGCTACAGGGTTTAAACATTGAAGCTTTCTCT. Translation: CASSRLQGLNIEAFS.

CDR3 sequence: CASRTGSGSYSNQPQHF. Here the CDR3 DNA reads TGTGCCAGCAGGACAGGGTCGGGCAGCTATAGCAATCAGCCCCAGCATTTT. The rearrangement links TRBV2 to TRBJ1-5, with 7 bases lining up with TRBD1. The CDR3 length is 17 residues. From germline, CDR1 is SNHLY and CDR2 FYNNEI. V lost 6 bases, J lost 0 bases, and 11 bases stayed unmatched.

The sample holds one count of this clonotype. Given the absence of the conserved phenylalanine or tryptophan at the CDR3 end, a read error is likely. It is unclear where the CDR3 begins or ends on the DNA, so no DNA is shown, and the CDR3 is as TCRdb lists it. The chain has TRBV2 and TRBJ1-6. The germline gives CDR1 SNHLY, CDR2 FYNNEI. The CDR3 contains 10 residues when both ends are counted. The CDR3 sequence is CASSESTAHY.

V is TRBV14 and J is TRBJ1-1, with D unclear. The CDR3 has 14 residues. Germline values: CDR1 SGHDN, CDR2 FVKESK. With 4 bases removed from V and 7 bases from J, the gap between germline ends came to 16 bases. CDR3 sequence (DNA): TGTGCCAGCAGCCGCTTCTCCGGACCGGTTGAAGCTTTCTTT. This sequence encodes CASSRFSGPVEAFF.

As DNA, the CDR3 is TGTGCCAGCAGTTGGAGCCAGGGAGGCACTGAAGCTTTCTTT. Encoded protein: CASSWSQGGTEAFF. The chain has TRBV2 and TRBJ1-1, with a possible D match to TRBD1 (5 bases). Germline V CDR1 and CDR2: SNHLY, FYNNEI. The CDR3 is made up of 14 amino acids. Trimming left V 5 bases short and J 4 bases short, with 14 bases between. The whole variable domain, remainder taken from reference TRBV2 and TRBJ1-1, is EPEVTQTPSHQVTQMGQEVILRCVPISNHLYFYWYRQILGQKVEFLVSFYNNEISEKSEIFDDQFSVERPDGSNFTLKIRSTKLEDSAMYFCASSWSQGGTEAFFGQGTRLTVV.

DNA for the CDR3: TGTGCCAGCAGTGACAGGGCCCTGTATGGCTACACCTTC. Translated, it gives CASSDRALYGYTF. This chain connects TRBV6-1 to TRBJ1-2, with D possibly being TRBD1 (5 bases). CDR3 size: 13 residues. Deletions cut 3 bases from V and 5 bases from J, with 10 bases between. Germline V gives CDR1 MNHNS, CDR2 SASEGT.

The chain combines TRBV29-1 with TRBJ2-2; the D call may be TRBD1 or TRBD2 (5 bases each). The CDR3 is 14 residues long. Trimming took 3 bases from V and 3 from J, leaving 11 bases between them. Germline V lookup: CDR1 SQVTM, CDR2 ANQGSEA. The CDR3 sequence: CSVEPPGHTGELFF. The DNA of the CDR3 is TGCAGCGTTGAGCCCCCGGGGCACACCGGGGAGCTGTTTTTT.